The text below deals with one T cell receptor beta chain. Unmatched junction bases numbered 9, after V lost 4 bases and J lost 5 bases. This CDR3 spans 17 amino acids. CDR1 is SGHTA and CDR2 is FQGTGA in the germline V gene. This specimen comes from a study of blood T cell repertoires in COVID-19. The table came from immunoSEQ multiplex PCR; TCRdb's copy has only in-frame clones and leaves some out. The sample has under 120,000 clones, less than 80% seen once. The sequencing sample was made of peripheral blood. This clonotype was sampled from a man between 65 and 80 years old with active or convalescent COVID-19. This rearrangement joins TRBV7-3 to TRBJ2-2, with TRBD2 matching over 11 bases. The CDR3 here is CASSSATGTSGTGELFF. DNA of the CDR3: TGTGCCAGCAGCTCAGCCACCGGGACTAGCGGAACCGGGGAGCTGTTTTTT.